This paragraph reports one T cell receptor beta chain. In the original workflow: Reference gene primer amplification gave nucleated cell count estimates. Produced via immunoSEQ multiplex PCR; TCRdb's table is partial and in-frame only. V and J calls and clone size are as listed in that table; D and trimming were resolved from the DNA. Here the sample spans 220,000 or so clones, around four fifths being singletons. This record comes from a study of blood T cell repertoires in COVID-19. Study-wide context: Acute and convalescent COVID-19 specimens originated in the United States, Italy and Spain.

Germline V gives CDR1 MNHEY, CDR2 SVGAGI. The CDR3 is 15 residues long. V was shortened by 10 bases and J by 4 bases, with 17 bases between the two germline ends. The chain employs TRBV6-5 and TRBJ1-6; D is perhaps TRBD1 (6 bases). Source material: peripheral blood. This receptor was identified in a woman over 75 with COVID-19, enrolled during active disease. The CDR3 is CAIGRWTEYNSPLHF. The CDR3 nucleotides are TGTGCCATCGGACGTTGGACAGAGTATAATTCACCCCTCCACTTT.